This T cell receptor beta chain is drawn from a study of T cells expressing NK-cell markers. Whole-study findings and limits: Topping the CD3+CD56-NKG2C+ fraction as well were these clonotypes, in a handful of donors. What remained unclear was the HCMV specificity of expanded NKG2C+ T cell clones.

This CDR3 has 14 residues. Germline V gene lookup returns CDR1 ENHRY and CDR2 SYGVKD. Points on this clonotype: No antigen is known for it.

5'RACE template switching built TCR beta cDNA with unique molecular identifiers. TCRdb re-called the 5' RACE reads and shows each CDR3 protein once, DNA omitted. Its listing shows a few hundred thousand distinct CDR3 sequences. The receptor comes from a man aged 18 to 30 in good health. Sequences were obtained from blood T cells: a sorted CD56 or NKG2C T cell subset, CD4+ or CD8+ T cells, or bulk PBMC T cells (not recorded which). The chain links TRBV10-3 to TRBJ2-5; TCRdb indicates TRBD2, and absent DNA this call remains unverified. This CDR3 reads CAISESGRSETQYF.